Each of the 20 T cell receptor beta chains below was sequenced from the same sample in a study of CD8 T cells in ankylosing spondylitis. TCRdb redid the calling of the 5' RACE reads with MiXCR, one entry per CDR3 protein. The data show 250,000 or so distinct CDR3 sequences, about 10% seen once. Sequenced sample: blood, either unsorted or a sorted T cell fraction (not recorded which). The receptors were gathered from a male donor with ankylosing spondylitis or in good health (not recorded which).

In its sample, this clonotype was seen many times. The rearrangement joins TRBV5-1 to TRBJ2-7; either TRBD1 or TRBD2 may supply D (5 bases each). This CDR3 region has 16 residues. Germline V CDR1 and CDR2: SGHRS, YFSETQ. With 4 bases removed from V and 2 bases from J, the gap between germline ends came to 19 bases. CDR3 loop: CASSPLGRDGTYEQYF. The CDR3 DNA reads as TGCGCCAGCAGCCCCCTCGGTCGGGACGGCACCTACGAGCAGTACTTC. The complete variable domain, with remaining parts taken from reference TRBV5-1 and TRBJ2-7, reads KAGVTQTPRYLIKTRGQQVTLSCSPISGHRSVSWYQQTPGQGLQFLFEYFSETQRNKGNFPGRFSGRQFSNSRSEMNVSTLELGDSALYLCASSPLGRDGTYEQYFGPGTRLTVT.

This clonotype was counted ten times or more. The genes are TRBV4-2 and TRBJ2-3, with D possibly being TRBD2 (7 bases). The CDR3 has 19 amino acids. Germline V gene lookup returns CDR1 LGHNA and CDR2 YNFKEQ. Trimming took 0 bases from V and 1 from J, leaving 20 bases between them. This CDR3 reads CASSQDWMMGGPGTDTQYF. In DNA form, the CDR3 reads TGTGCCAGCAGCCAAGATTGGATGATGGGGGGGCCGGGCACAGATACGCAGTATTTT.

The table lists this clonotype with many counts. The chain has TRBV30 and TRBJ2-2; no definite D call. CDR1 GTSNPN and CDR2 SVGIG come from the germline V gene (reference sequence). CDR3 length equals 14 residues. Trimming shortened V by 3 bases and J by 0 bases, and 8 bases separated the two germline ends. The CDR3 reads CAWSPDANTGELFF. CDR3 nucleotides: TGTGCCTGGAGCCCAGATGCGAACACCGGGGAGCTGTTTTTT.

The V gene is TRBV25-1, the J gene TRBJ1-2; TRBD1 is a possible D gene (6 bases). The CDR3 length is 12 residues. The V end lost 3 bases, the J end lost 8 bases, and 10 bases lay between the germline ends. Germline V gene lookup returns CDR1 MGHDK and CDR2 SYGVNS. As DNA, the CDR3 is TGTGCCAGCAGTGACAGGGGAACGGGCTACACCTTC. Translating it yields CASSDRGTGYTF.

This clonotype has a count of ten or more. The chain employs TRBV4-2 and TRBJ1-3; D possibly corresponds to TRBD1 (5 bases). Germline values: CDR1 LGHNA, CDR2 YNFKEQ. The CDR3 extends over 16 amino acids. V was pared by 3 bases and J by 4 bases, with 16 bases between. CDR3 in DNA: TGTGCCAGCAGCCACGGGAACAGGTGGGAAGGAAACACCATATATTTT. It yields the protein CASSHGNRWEGNTIYF.

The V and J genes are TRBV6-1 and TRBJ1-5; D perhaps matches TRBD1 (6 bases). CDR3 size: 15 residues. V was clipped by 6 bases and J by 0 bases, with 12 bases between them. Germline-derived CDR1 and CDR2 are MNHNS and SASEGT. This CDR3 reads CASSRDIYSNQPQHF. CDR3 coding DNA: TGTGCCAGCAGCCGGGACATCTATAGCAATCAGCCCCAGCATTTT.

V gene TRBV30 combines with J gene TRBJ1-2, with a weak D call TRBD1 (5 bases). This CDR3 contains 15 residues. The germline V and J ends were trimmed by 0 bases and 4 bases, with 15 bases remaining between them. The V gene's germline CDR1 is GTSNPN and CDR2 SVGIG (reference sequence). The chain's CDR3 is CAWSVSGRGTYGYTF. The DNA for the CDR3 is TGTGCCTGGAGTGTATCAGGTCGAGGGACCTATGGCTACACCTTC.

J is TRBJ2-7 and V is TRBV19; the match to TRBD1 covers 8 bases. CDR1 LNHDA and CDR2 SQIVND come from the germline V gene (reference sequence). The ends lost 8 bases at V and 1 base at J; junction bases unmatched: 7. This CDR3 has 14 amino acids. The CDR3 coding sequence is TGTGCCAGTGGAGAGGGGACAGGTTCCTACGAGCAGTACTTC. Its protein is CASGEGTGSYEQYF.

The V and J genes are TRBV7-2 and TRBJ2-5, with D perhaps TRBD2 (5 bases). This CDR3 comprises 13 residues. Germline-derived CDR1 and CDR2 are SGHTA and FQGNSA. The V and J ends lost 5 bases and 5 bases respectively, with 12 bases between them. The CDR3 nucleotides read TGTGCCAGCAGCCCCCCGGAGGCCGAGACCCAGTACTTC. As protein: CASSPPEAETQYF.

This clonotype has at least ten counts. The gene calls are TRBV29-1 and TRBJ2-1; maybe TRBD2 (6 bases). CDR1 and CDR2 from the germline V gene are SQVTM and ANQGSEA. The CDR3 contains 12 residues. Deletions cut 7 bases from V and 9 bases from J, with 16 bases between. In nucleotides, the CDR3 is TGCAGCGGGGGGATGGCGGGAACTGAGCAGTTCTTC. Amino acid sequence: CSGGMAGTEQFF.

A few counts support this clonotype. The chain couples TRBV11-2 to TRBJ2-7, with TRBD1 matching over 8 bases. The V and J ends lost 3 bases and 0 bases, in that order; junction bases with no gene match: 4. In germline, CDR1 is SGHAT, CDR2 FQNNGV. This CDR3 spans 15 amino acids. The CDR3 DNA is TGTGCCAGCAGCTTGGGACAGGTCCTCTCCTACGAGCAGTACTTC. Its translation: CASSLGQVLSYEQYF.

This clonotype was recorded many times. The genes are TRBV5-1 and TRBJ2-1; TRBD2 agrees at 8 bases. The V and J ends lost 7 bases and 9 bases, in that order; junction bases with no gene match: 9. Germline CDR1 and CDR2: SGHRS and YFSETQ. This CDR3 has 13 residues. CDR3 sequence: CASQRAGVSEQFF. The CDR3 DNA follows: TGCGCCAGCCAACGAGCGGGAGTAAGTGAGCAGTTCTTC.

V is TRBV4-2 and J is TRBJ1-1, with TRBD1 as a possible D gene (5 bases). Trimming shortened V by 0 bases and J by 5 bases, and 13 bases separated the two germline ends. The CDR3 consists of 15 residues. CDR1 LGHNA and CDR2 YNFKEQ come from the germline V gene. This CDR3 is CASSQEGGAGTEAFF. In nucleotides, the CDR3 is TGTGCCAGCAGCCAAGAGGGCGGGGCAGGGACTGAAGCTTTCTTT.

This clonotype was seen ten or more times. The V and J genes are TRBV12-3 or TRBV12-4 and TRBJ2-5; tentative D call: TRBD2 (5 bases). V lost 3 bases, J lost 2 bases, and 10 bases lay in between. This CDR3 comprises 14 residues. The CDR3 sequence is CASSFVAQQETQYF. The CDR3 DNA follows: TGTGCCAGCAGTTTCGTAGCGCAGCAAGAGACCCAGTACTTC.

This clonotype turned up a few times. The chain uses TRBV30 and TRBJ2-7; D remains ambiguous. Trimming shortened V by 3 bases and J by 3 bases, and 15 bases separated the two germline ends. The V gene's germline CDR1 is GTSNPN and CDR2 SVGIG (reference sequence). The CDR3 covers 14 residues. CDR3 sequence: CAWSIRTTSYEQYF. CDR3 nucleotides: TGTGCCTGGAGCATCCGAACTACAAGCTACGAGCAGTACTTC.

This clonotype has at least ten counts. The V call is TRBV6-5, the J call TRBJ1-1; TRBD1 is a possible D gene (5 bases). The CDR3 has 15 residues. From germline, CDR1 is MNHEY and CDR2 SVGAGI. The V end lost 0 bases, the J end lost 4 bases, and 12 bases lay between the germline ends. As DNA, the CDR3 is TGTGCCAGCAGTTACTCGGGGGGATTGGGCACTGAAGCTTTCTTT. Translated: CASSYSGGLGTEAFF.

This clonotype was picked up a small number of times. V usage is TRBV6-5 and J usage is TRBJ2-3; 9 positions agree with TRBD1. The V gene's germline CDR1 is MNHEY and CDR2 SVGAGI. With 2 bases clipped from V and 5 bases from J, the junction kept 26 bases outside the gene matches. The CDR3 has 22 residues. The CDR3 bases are TGTGCCAGCAGTTACAAATTCTTCGGGTCCCGGGACAGGGTCTGGCGGAAAGATACGCAGTATTTT. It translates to CASSYKFFGSRDRVWRKDTQYF.

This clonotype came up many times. CDR3 sequence: CASSLGGIGGHQETQYF. Written as DNA, the CDR3 is TGTGCCAGCAGCCTCGGCGGGATAGGGGGGCACCAAGAGACCCAGTACTTC. The chain joins TRBV3-1 to TRBJ2-5, with D perhaps given as TRBD1 or TRBD2 (6 bases each). From germline, CDR1 is LGHDT and CDR2 YNNKEL (reference sequence). Trimming pared 4 bases from V and 0 bases from J, leaving 18 bases between. The CDR3 totals 17 residues.

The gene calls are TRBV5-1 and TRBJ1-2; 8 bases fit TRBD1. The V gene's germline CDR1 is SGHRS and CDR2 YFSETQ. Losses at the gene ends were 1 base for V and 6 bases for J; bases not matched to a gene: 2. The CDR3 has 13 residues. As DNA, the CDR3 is TGCGCCAGCAGCTTGCCGACAGGGGATGGCTACACCTTC. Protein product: CASSLPTGDGYTF.

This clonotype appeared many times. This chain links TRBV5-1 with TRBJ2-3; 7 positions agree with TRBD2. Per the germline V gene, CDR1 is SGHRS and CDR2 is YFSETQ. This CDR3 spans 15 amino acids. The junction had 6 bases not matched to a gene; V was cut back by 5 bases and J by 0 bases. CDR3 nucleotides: TGCGCCAGCAGGTTTGCGGGGGAAAGCACAGATACGCAGTATTTT. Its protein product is CASRFAGESTDTQYF. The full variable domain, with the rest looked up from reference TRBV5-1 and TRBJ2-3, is KAGVTQTPRYLIKTRGQQVTLSCSPISGHRSVSWYQQTPGQGLQFLFEYFSETQRNKGNFPGRFSGRQFSNSRSEMNVSTLELGDSALYLCASRFAGESTDTQYFGPGTRLTVL.